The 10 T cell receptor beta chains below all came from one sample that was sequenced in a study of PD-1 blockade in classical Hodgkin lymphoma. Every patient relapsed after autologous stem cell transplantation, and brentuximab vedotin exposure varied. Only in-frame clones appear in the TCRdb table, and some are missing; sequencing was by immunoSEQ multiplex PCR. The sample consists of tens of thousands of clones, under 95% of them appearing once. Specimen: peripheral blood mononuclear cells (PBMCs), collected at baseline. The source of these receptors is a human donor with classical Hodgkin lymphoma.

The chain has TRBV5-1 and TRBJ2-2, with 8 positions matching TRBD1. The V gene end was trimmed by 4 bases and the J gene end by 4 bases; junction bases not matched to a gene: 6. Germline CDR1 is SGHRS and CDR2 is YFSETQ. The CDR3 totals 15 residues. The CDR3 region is CASSPGGAGTGELFF. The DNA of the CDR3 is TGCGCCAGCAGCCCAGGGGGCGCGGGCACCGGGGAGCTGTTTTTT.

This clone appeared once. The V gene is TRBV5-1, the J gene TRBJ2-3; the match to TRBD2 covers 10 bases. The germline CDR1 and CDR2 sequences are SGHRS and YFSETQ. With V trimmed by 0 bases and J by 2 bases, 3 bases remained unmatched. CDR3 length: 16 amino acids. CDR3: CASSLVLAGNTDTQYF. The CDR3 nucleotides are TGCGCCAGCAGCTTGGTACTAGCGGGGAACACAGATACGCAGTATTTT.

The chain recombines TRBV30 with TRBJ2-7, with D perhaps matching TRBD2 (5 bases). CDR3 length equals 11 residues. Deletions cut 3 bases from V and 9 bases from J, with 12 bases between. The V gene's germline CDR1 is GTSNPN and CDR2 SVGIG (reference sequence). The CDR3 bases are TGTGCCTGGAGCGGCCAACTAGTGCAGTACTTC. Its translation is CAWSGQLVQYF.

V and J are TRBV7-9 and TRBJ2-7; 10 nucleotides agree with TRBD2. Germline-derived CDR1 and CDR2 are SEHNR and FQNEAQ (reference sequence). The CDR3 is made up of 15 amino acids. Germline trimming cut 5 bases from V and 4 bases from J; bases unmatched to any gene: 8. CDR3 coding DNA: TGTGCCAGCAGCGGACCGGGACTAGCGCCTTACGAGCAGTACTTC. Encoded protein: CASSGPGLAPYEQYF.

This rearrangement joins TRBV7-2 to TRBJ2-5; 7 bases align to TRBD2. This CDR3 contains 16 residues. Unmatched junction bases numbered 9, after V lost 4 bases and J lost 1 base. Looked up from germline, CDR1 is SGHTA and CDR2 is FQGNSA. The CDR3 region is CASSSPSGGLQETQYF. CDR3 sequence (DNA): TGTGCCAGCAGCTCCCCTAGCGGAGGACTCCAAGAGACCCAGTACTTC.

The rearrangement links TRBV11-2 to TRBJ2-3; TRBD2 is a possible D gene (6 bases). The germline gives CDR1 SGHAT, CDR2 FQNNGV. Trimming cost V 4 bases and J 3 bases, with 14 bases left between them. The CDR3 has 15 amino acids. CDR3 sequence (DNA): TGTGCCAGCAGCTCGGCTAGGGAGGATACAGATACGCAGTATTTT. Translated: CASSSAREDTDTQYF.

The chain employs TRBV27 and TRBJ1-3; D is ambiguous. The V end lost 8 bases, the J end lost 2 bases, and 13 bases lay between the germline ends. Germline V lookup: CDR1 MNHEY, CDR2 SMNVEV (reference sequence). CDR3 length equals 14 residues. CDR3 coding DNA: TGTGCCAGCGCCCTGAGCGGGACTGGAAACACCATATATTTT. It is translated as CASALSGTGNTIYF.

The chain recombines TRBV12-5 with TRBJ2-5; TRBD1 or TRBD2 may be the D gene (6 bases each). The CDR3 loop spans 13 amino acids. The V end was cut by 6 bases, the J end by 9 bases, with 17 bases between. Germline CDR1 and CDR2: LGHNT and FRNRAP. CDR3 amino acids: CASGLGGSWAQYF. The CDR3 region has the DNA TGTGCTAGTGGACTAGGGGGGAGTTGGGCCCAGTACTTC.

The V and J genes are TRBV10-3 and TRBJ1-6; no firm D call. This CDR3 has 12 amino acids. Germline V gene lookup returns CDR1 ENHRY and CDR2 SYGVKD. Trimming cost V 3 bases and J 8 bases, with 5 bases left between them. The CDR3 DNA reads TGTGCCATCAGTGACCTGGATTCACCCCTCCACTTT. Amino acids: CAISDLDSPLHF.

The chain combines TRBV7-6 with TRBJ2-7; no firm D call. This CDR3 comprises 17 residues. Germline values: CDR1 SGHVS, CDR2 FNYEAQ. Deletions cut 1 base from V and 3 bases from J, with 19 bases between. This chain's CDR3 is CASSLVAPGTTLYEQYF. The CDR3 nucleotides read TGTGCCAGCAGCTTAGTCGCCCCCGGAACGACTCTCTACGAGCAGTACTTC.